The clone carrying this T cell receptor beta chain was recorded many times. What was amplified from RNA transcripts were TCR beta CDR3 regions. A first-round RT-PCR of the TCR CDR3 used the HTBI primer set. TCRdb re-called the multiplex PCR reads with MiXCR, one entry per CDR3 protein. The data contain around 380,000 distinct CDR3 sequences, about 13% of them singletons. These data originate in a study of T cells in Graves' hyperthyroidism and ophthalmopathy. The CDR3 covers 14 residues. The ends lost 6 bases at V and 7 bases at J; junction bases unmatched: 7. The TCR sequence derives from a man aged 25-40 years with Graves' hyperthyroidism that later progressed to Graves' ophthalmopathy. Sequences were obtained from blood. The J gene is TRBJ1-5, the V gene TRBV12-3 or TRBV12-4, with TRBD1 matching over 9 bases. The CDR3 region is CASSSTGGGQPQHF. CDR3 coding DNA: TGTGCCAGCAGCTCGACAGGGGGAGGACAGCCCCAGCATTTT.